What follows describes a single T cell receptor beta chain. As yet, its antigen is unknown. These data belong to a study of Ad26.COV2.S vaccination and SARS-CoV-2 variants. The length of the CDR3 is 15 residues. The germline V gene encodes CDR1 MNHEY and CDR2 SVGEGT. The ends were cut back, 5 bases at V and 4 bases at J, with 18 bases in the middle. Treatment here: around 19 received Ad26.COV2.S at low or high dose, single or two shots; about 5 received placebo; per-sample allocation not given. Repertoires come from day 63 after the first vaccine or placebo injection. Sequenced by immunoSEQ multiplex PCR; TCRdb stores in-frame clones only, minus some. The sample has about 350,000 clones; less than 90% are singletons. The study's findings and limits: Overall T cell responses may have been underestimated by the analyses of TCR breadth and depth.

The V and J genes are TRBV6-2 or TRBV6-3 and TRBJ2-7, with D possibly being TRBD1 or TRBD2 (6 bases each). The sequencing used peripheral blood, collected in a trial of Ad26.COV2.S vaccine versus placebo. The TCR originated in a person between 18 and 59 years old who received the Ad26.COV2.S COVID-19 vaccine or a placebo. The DNA of the CDR3 is TGTGCCAGCAGTACCGTCCCCGAAGGGGGGTACGAGCAGTACTTC. As protein: CASSTVPEGGYEQYF.